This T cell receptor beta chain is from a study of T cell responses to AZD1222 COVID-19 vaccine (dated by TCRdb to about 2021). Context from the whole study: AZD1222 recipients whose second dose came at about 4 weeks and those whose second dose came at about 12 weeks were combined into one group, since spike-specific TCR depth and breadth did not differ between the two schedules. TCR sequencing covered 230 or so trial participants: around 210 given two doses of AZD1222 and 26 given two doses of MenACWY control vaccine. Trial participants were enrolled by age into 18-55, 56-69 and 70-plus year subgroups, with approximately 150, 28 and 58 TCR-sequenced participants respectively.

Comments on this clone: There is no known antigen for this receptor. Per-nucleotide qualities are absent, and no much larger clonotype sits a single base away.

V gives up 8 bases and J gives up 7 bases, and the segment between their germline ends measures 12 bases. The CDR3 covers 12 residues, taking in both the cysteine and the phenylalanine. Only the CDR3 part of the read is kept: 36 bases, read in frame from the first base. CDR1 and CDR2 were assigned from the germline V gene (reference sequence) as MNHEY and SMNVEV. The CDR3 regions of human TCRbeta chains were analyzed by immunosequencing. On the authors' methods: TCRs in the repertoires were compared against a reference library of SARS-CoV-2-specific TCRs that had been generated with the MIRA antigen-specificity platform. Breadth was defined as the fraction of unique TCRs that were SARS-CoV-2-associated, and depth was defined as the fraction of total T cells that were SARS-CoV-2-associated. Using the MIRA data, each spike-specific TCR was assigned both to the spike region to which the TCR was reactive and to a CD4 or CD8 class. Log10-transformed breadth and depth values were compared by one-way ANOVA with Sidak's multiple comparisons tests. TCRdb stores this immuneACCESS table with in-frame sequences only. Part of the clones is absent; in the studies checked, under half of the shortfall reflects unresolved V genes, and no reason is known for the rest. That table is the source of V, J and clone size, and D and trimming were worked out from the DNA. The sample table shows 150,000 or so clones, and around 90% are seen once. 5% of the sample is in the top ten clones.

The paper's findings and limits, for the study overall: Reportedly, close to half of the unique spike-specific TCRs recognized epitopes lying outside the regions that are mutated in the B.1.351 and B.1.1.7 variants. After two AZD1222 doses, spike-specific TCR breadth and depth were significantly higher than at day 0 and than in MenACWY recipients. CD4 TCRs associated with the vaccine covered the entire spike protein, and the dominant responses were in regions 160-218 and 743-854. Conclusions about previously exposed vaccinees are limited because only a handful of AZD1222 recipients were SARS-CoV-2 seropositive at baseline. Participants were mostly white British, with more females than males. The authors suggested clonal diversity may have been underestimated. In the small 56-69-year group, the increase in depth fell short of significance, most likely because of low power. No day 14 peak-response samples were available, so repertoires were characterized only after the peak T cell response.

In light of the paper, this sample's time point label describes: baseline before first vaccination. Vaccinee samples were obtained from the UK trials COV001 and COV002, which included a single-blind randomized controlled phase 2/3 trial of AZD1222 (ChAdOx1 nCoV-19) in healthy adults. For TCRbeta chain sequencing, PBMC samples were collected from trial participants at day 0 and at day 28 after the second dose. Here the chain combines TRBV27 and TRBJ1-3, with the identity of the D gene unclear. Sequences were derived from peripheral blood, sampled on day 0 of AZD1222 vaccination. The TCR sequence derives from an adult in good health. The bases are TGTGCCAGCGGGGAATCGAAGAACACCATATATTTT. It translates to CASGESKNTIYF.